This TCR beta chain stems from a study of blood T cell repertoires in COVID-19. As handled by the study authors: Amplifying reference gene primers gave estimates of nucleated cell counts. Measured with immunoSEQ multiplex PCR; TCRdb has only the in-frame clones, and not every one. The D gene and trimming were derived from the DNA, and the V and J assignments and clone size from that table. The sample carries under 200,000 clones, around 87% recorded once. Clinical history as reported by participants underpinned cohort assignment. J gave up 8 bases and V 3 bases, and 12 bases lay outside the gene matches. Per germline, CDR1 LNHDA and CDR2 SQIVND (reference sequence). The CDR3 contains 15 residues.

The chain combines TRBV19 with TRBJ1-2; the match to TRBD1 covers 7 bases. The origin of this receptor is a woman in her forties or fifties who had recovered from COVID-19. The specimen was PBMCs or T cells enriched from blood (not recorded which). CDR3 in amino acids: CASSIPSDRFKGYTF. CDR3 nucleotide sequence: TGTGCCAGTAGTATTCCCTCGGACAGGTTTAAAGGCTACACCTTC.